This section outlines one TCR beta chain sequence together with its context. The sample comes from a study of cytomegalovirus exposure and HLA in healthy donors. 13 Jbeta primers and 60 Vbeta primers were used for the PCR. Only in-frame clones appear in the TCRdb table, and some are missing; sequencing was by immunoSEQ multiplex PCR. This repertoire shows about 190,000 clones, 81% found once; its top ten account for approximately 2%. Unrecorded immune exposures were likely, despite nominal health at sampling. This CDR3 contains 15 residues. Germline V lookup: CDR1 MNHNS, CDR2 SASEGT. Trimming cost V 2 bases and J 4 bases, with 14 bases left between them.

Sequencing used PBMCs. This chain links TRBV6-1 with TRBJ1-1, with D perhaps matching TRBD1 (5 bases). The TCR was taken from a woman aged 25-40 years in good health and CMV-seronegative. The CDR3 DNA follows: TGTGCCAGCAGTGAAAATGATGGAAGGGGCACTGAAGCTTTCTTT. It codes for CASSENDGRGTEAFF.